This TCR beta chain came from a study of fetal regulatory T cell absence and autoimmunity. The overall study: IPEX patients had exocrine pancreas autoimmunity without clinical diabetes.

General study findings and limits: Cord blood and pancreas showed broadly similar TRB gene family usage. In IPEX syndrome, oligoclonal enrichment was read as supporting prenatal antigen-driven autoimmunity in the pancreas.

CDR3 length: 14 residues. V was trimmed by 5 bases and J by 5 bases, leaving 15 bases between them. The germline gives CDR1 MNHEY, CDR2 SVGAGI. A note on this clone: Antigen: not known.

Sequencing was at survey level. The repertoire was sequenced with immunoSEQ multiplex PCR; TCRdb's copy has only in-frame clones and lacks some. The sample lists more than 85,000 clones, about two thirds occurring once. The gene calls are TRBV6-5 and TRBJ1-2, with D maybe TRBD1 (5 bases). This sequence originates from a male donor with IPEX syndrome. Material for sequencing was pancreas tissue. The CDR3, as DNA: TGTGCCAGCAGTCCTAGGACAAACCAGTATGGCTACACCTTC. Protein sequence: CASSPRTNQYGYTF.